One sample yielded the 14 T cell receptor beta chains listed below, sequenced in a study of T cell responses to AZD1222 COVID-19 vaccine (TCRdb year 2021). What this sample's time point label stands for: baseline before first vaccination. Receptor amplification or capture employed the immunoSEQ multiplex PCR assay. Drawn from immuneACCESS, this table holds only the in-frame rearrangements with V and J called that TCRdb kept. Clones are partly lost; checked studies trace under half to an unresolved V gene and leave the rest unexplained. The sample profile shows approximately 180,000 clones; 80% to 95% of them were found once. Clones ranked in the top ten supply less than 11% of the sample. Sequenced material: peripheral blood, taken on day 0 of AZD1222 vaccination. The receptors derive from an adult in good health.

The chain links TRBV28 to TRBJ1-2; no clear D gene. V shed 6 bases and J shed 4 bases, with 18 bases lying between them. The CDR3 totals 15 residues. CDR1 MDHEN and CDR2 SYDVKM come from the germline V gene. As DNA, the CDR3 is TGTGCCAGCAGAGGCCGCGATTATCCCTTCTATGGCTACACCTTC. Translation: CASRGRDYPFYGYTF.

This chain uses TRBV10-3 with TRBJ2-7; maybe TRBD2 (6 bases). CDR3 size: 12 residues. Trimming took 10 bases from V and 2 from J, leaving 12 bases between them. Germline V gives CDR1 ENHRY, CDR2 SYGVKD. CDR3 nucleotide sequence: TGTGCCACGGGGGACCTTGCCTACGAGCAGTACTTC. Translating gives CATGDLAYEQYF.

The chain links TRBV6-4 to TRBJ1-1, with 7 bases lining up with TRBD1. This CDR3 comprises 14 residues. Germline CDR1 and CDR2: MRHNA and SNTAGT. With 6 bases clipped from V and 0 bases from J, the junction kept 4 bases outside the gene matches. The CDR3 sequence: CASSPTGVNTEAFF. CDR3 DNA sequence: TGTGCCAGCAGCCCCACAGGGGTGAACACTGAAGCTTTCTTT.

Written as DNA, the CDR3 is TGTGCCAGTAGTACCCCTAGCACAGATACGCAGTATTTT. Residues: CASSTPSTDTQYF. The J gene is TRBJ2-3, the V gene TRBV19, with D unclear. Trimming pared 4 bases from V and 0 bases from J, leaving 5 bases between. CDR1 is LNHDA and CDR2 is SQIVND in the germline V gene (reference sequence). The CDR3 loop spans 13 amino acids.

This chain joins TRBV7-8 and TRBJ2-1; 7 bases line up with TRBD2. This CDR3 is built from 15 residues. Germline loops: CDR1 SGHVS, CDR2 FQNEAQ. The trim removed 5 bases at V and 3 bases at J, leaving 7 bases unmatched. As DNA, the CDR3 is TGTGCCAGCAGCCCCAAGCGGGGCTACTACAATGAGCAGTTCTTC. Translation gives CASSPKRGYYNEQFF.

The chain uses TRBV27 and TRBJ1-5, with 7 bases that match TRBD1. V was clipped by 1 base and J by 6 bases; unmatched bases: 3. This CDR3 comprises 14 residues. Per the germline V gene, CDR1 is MNHEY and CDR2 is SMNVEV (reference sequence). CDR3 region: CASSLWAGGQPQHF. CDR3 bases: TGTGCCAGCAGTTTATGGGCAGGGGGTCAGCCCCAGCATTTT.

The gene calls are TRBV30 and TRBJ2-7, with 9 bases identical to TRBD1. The V gene end was trimmed by 5 bases and the J gene end by 0 bases; junction bases not matched to a gene: 2. The CDR3 is 13 residues long. Germline lookup yields CDR1 GTSNPN and CDR2 SVGIG (reference sequence). CDR3 in amino acids: CAWGTGSSYEQYF. CDR3 nucleotides: TGTGCCTGGGGGACAGGGAGCTCCTACGAGCAGTACTTC.

J is TRBJ2-1 and V is TRBV5-1, with 7 positions matching TRBD2. The CDR3 totals 15 residues. Germline V gives CDR1 SGHRS, CDR2 YFSETQ. The junction had 10 bases not matched to a gene; V was cut back by 2 bases and J by 8 bases. The CDR3 spells CASSLASGTNYEQFF. The CDR3 bases are TGCGCCAGCAGCTTAGCTTCCGGGACTAATTATGAGCAGTTCTTC.

The chain carries TRBV6-4 and TRBJ1-2, with 9 bases that match TRBD1. The J segment lost 8 bases and the V segment lost 6 bases, leaving 7 bases of the junction unmatched. The CDR3 runs to 13 residues. Germline lookup yields CDR1 MRHNA and CDR2 SNTAGT. CDR3 sequence: CASRPGQGGGYTF. For the CDR3, the DNA is TGTGCCAGCAGGCCGGGACAGGGAGGCGGCTACACCTTC.

This sequence joins TRBV6-2 or TRBV6-3 and TRBJ1-1, with TRBD1 matching over 8 bases. Germline assignment: CDR1 MNHEY and CDR2 SVGEGT. The CDR3 loop spans 17 amino acids. After removal of 5 bases from V and 0 bases from J, the junction contained 11 bases not matched to a gene. CDR3 coding DNA: TGTGCCAGCAGTCCCGGGACAGGTGCCTTTATGAACACTGAAGCTTTCTTT. It yields the protein CASSPGTGAFMNTEAFF.

J is TRBJ1-6 and V is TRBV28; D unclear. This CDR3 region has 12 residues. Deletions cut 1 base from V and 11 bases from J, with 6 bases between. Germline CDR1 and CDR2: MDHEN and SYDVKM. The CDR3 DNA is TGTGCCAGCAGTTTATATGGAGCACCCCTCCACTTT. As protein: CASSLYGAPLHF.

The chain links TRBV10-2 to TRBJ2-7, with 7 positions matching TRBD2. The CDR3 has 17 residues. In germline, CDR1 is WSHSY, CDR2 SAAADI. V lost 4 bases to trimming and J lost 0 bases; unmatched junction nucleotides: 12. The DNA for the CDR3 is TGCGCCAGCAGTGCCCCCCGGCGGGGGACTGTCTCCTACGAGCAGTACTTC. This gives the protein CASSAPRRGTVSYEQYF.

V is TRBV7-9 and J is TRBJ1-1; no clear D gene. Trimming stripped 5 bases from V and 4 bases from J, with 11 bases between. This CDR3 has 13 residues. Germline V lookup: CDR1 SEHNR, CDR2 FQNEAQ (reference sequence). This CDR3 is CASSVRLGTEAFF. The CDR3 DNA reads TGTGCCAGCAGCGTACGTCTGGGCACTGAAGCTTTCTTT. Complete variable domain (other parts from reference TRBV7-9 and TRBJ1-1): DTGVSQNPRHKITKRGQNVTFRCDPISEHNRLYWYRQTLGQGPEFLTYFQNEAQLEKSRLLSDRFSAERPKGSFSTLEIQRTEQGDSAMYLCASSVRLGTEAFFGQGTRLTVV.

A single count supports this clone. The V gene is TRBV18, the J gene TRBJ2-1; perhaps TRBD2 as D (5 bases). The CDR3 consists of 14 residues. Trimming pared 6 bases from V and 4 bases from J, leaving 13 bases between. Germline CDR1 KGHSH, CDR2 LQKENI. DNA of the CDR3: TGTGCCAGCTCGAAGGGAGAAGGGTACAATGAGCAGTTCTTC. Its translation: CASSKGEGYNEQFF. Supplemented by reference TRBV18 and TRBJ2-1, the full variable domain reads NAGVMQNPRHLVRRRGQEARLRCSPMKGHSHVYWYRQLPEEGLKFMVYLQKENIIDESGMPKERFSAEFPKEGPSILRIQQVVRGDSAAYFCASSKGEGYNEQFFGPGTRLTVL.